The sample holds a few counts of the clone carrying this T cell receptor (beta chain). The data were taken from a study of beta chain features in type 1 diabetes. There are 14 residues in the CDR3. Germline V lookup: CDR1 SEHNR, CDR2 FQNEAQ (reference sequence). V was trimmed by 4 bases and J by 11 bases, leaving 20 bases between them. Since all of the isolated RNA was reverse transcribed, expressed TCRB transcripts were what got sequenced. It was found that naive, central memory and regulatory T cell samples averaged about 3.57 million reads. Using immunoSEQ multiplex PCR, the repertoire was profiled, and TCRdb retains in-frame clones only, with some absent. The sample shows under 400,000 clones, 14% of them seen only once.

What was sequenced was central memory CD4+ T cells from blood. The chain is built from TRBV7-9 and TRBJ2-5; D may be TRBD2 (5 bases). The source of this sequence is a man younger than 40 in good health. DNA for the CDR3: TGTGCCAGCAGCTCTCCCCCGGAGGTCCAGGAGCAGTACTTC. The encoded protein is CASSSPPEVQEQYF.